What follows is one TCR beta chain and its context. This sample is drawn from a study of blood T cell repertoires in COVID-19. Across the study: PBMCs, B-cell-depleted T cells, or T cells were the source of the cDNA or gDNA that made up the material.

The J segment lost 2 bases and the V segment lost 4 bases, leaving 16 bases of the junction unmatched. This CDR3 comprises 19 residues. Original data processing: From reference gene primer amplification, estimates of nucleated cell counts were derived. Measured with immunoSEQ multiplex PCR; TCRdb has only the in-frame clones, and not every one. V, J and clone size were drawn from that table, and D and trimming were deduced from the DNA. The sample holds 55,000 to 65,000 clones; roughly 89% are singletons and the top ten take approximately 8.1%. This TCR came from a human donor in a cohort sampled during active COVID-19. The specimen was peripheral blood. This sequence joins TRBV5-3 and TRBJ2-5, with TRBD2 matching over 11 bases. Being an ORF, TRBV5-3 has a function that is uncertain. CDR3 sequence: CARSPFKGLAGGSQETQYF. The CDR3, as DNA: TGTGCCAGAAGCCCATTTAAAGGGCTAGCGGGAGGTTCTCAAGAGACCCAGTACTTC.